One and the same sample provided the 27 T cell receptor beta chains below, sequenced in a study of blood T cell repertoires in COVID-19. Measured with immunoSEQ multiplex PCR; TCRdb has only the in-frame clones, and not every one. The table shows approximately 300,000 clones, with roughly four fifths occurring only once. The sequenced sample consisted of peripheral blood. These receptor sequences come from a person aged 70 to 85 with COVID-19, enrolled during active disease.

The chain is built from TRBV14 and TRBJ2-1; D call uncertain. This CDR3 has 13 residues. Germline CDR1 and CDR2: SGHDN and FVKESK. Trimming shortened V by 6 bases and J by 9 bases, and 15 bases separated the two germline ends. CDR3 sequence reads: CASSGPRVGEQFF. CDR3 in DNA: TGTGCCAGCAGTGGGCCGAGAGTCGGTGAGCAGTTCTTC. The full variable domain, its missing parts supplied by reference TRBV14 and TRBJ2-1, is EAGVTQFPSHSVIEKGQTVTLRCDPISGHDNLYWYRRVMGKEIKFLLHFVKESKQDESGMPNNRFLAERTGGTYSTLKVQPAELEDSGVYFCASSGPRVGEQFFGPGTRLTVL.

Turning to this clone: This CDR3 is also generated by other DNA sequences in the sample. The chain recombines TRBV9 with TRBJ2-1; a possible D gene is TRBD2 (5 bases). This CDR3 is built from 15 residues. Germline values: CDR1 SGDLS, CDR2 YYNGEE. The V gene lost 0 bases and the J gene lost 3 bases, with 10 bases spanning the gap. The CDR3: CASSVDPGDYNEQFF. The CDR3 nucleotides are TGTGCCAGCAGCGTAGATCCCGGGGACTACAATGAGCAGTTCTTC.

V and J are TRBV5-6 and TRBJ2-3, with 12 positions matching TRBD2. CDR3 length: 16 residues. Germline V gene data show CDR1 as SGHDT and CDR2 as YYEEEE. J gave up 2 bases and V 5 bases, and 6 bases lay outside the gene matches. The CDR3 region is CASSLLAGGSTDTQYF. DNA for the CDR3: TGTGCCAGCAGTTTACTAGCGGGGGGTTCCACAGATACGCAGTATTTT.

This chain connects TRBV19 to TRBJ2-1; D is perhaps TRBD1 (5 bases). Trimming removed 6 bases at V and 9 bases at J, with 15 bases between. CDR3 length: 13 amino acids. Germline CDR1 LNHDA, CDR2 SQIVND (reference sequence). The CDR3, as DNA: TGTGCCAGTAGCAGACAGTTAAACGGTGAGCAGTTCTTC. Translated, it gives CASSRQLNGEQFF.

The gene calls are TRBV18 and TRBJ1-6; D perhaps matches TRBD1 (5 bases). Trimming shortened V by 3 bases and J by 10 bases, and 13 bases separated the two germline ends. CDR3 length: 14 residues. Germline V CDR1 and CDR2: KGHSH, LQKENI. The CDR3 loop reads CASSPQGSDSPLHF. The DNA of the CDR3 is TGTGCCAGCTCACCGCAGGGATCTGACTCACCCCTCCACTTT.

This clone came up a few times. This sequence joins TRBV5-6 and TRBJ2-5; maybe TRBD1 (5 bases). CDR3 length: 11 amino acids. The germline V and J ends were trimmed by 4 bases and 7 bases, with 8 bases remaining between them. Germline V gene data show CDR1 as SGHDT and CDR2 as YYEEEE. This CDR3 reads CASSQRGTQYF. CDR3 DNA sequence: TGTGCCAGCAGCCAAAGGGGGACCCAGTACTTC.

V and J are TRBV30 and TRBJ1-2, with TRBD1 identical over 10 bases. Trimming cost V 0 bases and J 5 bases; bases outside gene matches: 9. This CDR3 is built from 16 residues. Germline V gene lookup returns CDR1 GTSNPN and CDR2 SVGIG (reference sequence). CDR3 loop: CAWSVRGQGLVYGYTF. The CDR3 coding sequence is TGTGCCTGGAGTGTACGGGGACAGGGGCTAGTTTATGGCTACACCTTC.

The J gene is TRBJ2-1, the V gene TRBV3-1 (or the pseudogene TRBV3-2); 9 bases align to TRBD2. The CDR3 is made up of 15 amino acids. J was trimmed by 6 bases and V by 1 base; bases with no gene match: 4. The germline V gene encodes CDR1 LGHDT and CDR2 YNNKEL (reference sequence). In DNA form, the CDR3 reads TGTGCCAGCAGCCAAGGGCTAGCGGGGACCAATGAGCAGTTCTTC. It specifies CASSQGLAGTNEQFF.

This clone was picked up one time. The chain is built from TRBV19 and TRBJ2-1; 9 nucleotides line up with TRBD2. Germline V gives CDR1 LNHDA, CDR2 SQIVND (reference sequence). Losses at the gene ends were 5 bases for V and 5 bases for J; bases not matched to a gene: 10. This CDR3 has 16 amino acids. The DNA for the CDR3 is TGTGCCAGTAGTTCCGGGACAGCTAGCGGGAACAATGAGCAGTTCTTC. Residues: CASSSGTASGNNEQFF.

With respect to this clone: This CDR3 is also generated by other DNA sequences in the sample. The rearrangement links TRBV19 to TRBJ1-5, with D uncertain. The CDR3 is 13 amino acids. Germline V CDR1 and CDR2: LNHDA, SQIVND (reference sequence). V was cut by 7 bases and J by 4 bases, with 11 bases left in between. The CDR3 nucleotides are TGTGCCAGTACCCCTCGAGGGAATCAGCCCCAGCATTTT. This translates into CASTPRGNQPQHF.

This chain links TRBV19 with TRBJ2-7; 7 bases map to TRBD1. J gave up 4 bases and V 5 bases, and 5 bases lay outside the gene matches. Germline V gene sequence: CDR1 LNHDA, CDR2 SQIVND (reference sequence). The CDR3 is 13 residues long. The CDR3 sequence is CASSRDREYEQYF. The DNA for the CDR3 is TGTGCCAGTAGTCGCGACAGGGAATACGAGCAGTACTTC.

In this sample, this clone turned up once. The CDR3 DNA sequence: TGTGCCAGCAGGGGGACGGGGGGCCGGGAAGGGGAGCAGTACTTC. This gives the protein CASRGTGGREGEQYF. This rearrangement joins TRBV7-9 to TRBJ2-7; tentative D call: TRBD2 (7 bases). V lost 6 bases and J lost 7, with 22 bases in between. Germline values: CDR1 SEHNR, CDR2 FQNEAQ (reference sequence). The length of the CDR3 is 15 residues.

V gene TRBV6-2 or TRBV6-3 combines with J gene TRBJ2-1, with D possibly matching TRBD1 (5 bases). V lost 5 bases and J lost 4, with 12 bases in between. CDR3 length: 14 residues. Germline V gene sequence: CDR1 MNHEY, CDR2 SVGEGT. The CDR3 bases are TGTGCCAGCAGTGATATGCCAGGGTACAATGAGCAGTTCTTC. Translating gives CASSDMPGYNEQFF.

The genes are TRBV29-1 and TRBJ2-3; D may be TRBD2 (5 bases). Trimming removed 5 bases at V and 4 bases at J, with 10 bases between. The V gene's germline CDR1 is SQVTM and CDR2 ANQGSEA. The CDR3 is made up of 12 amino acids. The chain's CDR3 is CSVFGSADTQYF. Here the CDR3 DNA reads TGCAGCGTTTTTGGGAGCGCAGATACGCAGTATTTT.

V is TRBV15 and J is TRBJ1-5; TRBD1 aligns across 7 bases. The CDR3 loop spans 12 amino acids. V lost 8 bases and J lost 9; bases outside the gene matches: 7. CDR1 is LNHNV, CDR2 YYDKDF, per germline (reference sequence). CDR3 sequence reads: CATGQGVGPQHF. DNA of the CDR3: TGTGCCACCGGGCAGGGGGTCGGGCCCCAGCATTTT.

CDR3 sequence (DNA): TGTGCCAGTCACAAGCCACGGGGGAGCACCGGGGAGCTGTTTTTT. Its translation is CASHKPRGSTGELFF. The V and J genes are TRBV28 and TRBJ2-2; possibly TRBD2 for D (6 bases). Germline V lookup: CDR1 MDHEN, CDR2 SYDVKM. The CDR3 totals 15 residues. The V gene lost 9 bases and the J gene lost 4 bases, with 18 bases spanning the gap.

The V gene is TRBV28, the J gene TRBJ1-5; D is ambiguous. The germline V gene has CDR1 MDHEN and CDR2 SYDVKM. CDR3 length: 14 residues. V was cut by 2 bases and J by 6 bases, with 11 bases left in between. CDR3 coding DNA: TGTGCCAGCAGTTTAGGGCAGGTGGGTCAGCCCCAGCATTTT. Translation gives CASSLGQVGQPQHF.

This rearrangement joins TRBV2 to TRBJ2-2; TRBD1 aligns across 7 bases. The CDR3 length is 14 residues. CDR1 SNHLY and CDR2 FYNNEI come from the germline V gene. V lost 7 bases, J lost 3 bases, and 5 bases stayed unmatched. Here the CDR3 reads CASKGQIDTGELFF. The CDR3 DNA reads as TGTGCCAGCAAGGGACAGATTGACACCGGGGAGCTGTTTTTT.

This chain links TRBV3-1 (or the pseudogene TRBV3-2) with TRBJ1-4, with TRBD1 matching 7 bases. Germline-derived CDR1 and CDR2 are LGHDT and YNNKEL (reference sequence). V was pared by 4 bases and J by 7 bases, with 3 bases of the junction left unmatched. This CDR3 contains 13 residues. CDR3 nucleotides: TGTGCCAGCAGCCCGAGGGACAGTGAAAAACTGTTTTTT. It is translated as CASSPRDSEKLFF.

V is TRBV3-1 (or the pseudogene TRBV3-2) and J is TRBJ1-5; the D gene is possibly TRBD1 (6 bases). The CDR3 has 15 amino acids. Trimming took 4 bases from V and 7 from J, leaving 17 bases between them. Germline CDR1 is LGHDT and CDR2 is YNNKEL (reference sequence). This CDR3 reads CASSLRGQLAQPQHF. CDR3 bases: TGTGCCAGCAGCCTGAGGGGACAACTCGCCCAGCCCCAGCATTTT.

V is TRBV11-2 and J is TRBJ1-2, with D possibly being TRBD1 (5 bases). Trimming took off 0 bases at V and 8 bases at J, with 19 bases between the two ends. Germline CDR1 is SGHAT and CDR2 is FQNNGV. The CDR3 contains 16 residues. Here the CDR3 DNA reads TGTGCCAGCAGCTTAGATCTTTACAGGAGAAGTTACGGCTACACCTTC. Translating it yields CASSLDLYRRSYGYTF.

The V gene is TRBV6-2 or TRBV6-3, the J gene TRBJ2-1; 11 bases agree with TRBD2. The V and J ends lost 6 bases and 7 bases, in that order; junction bases with no gene match: 17. The V gene's germline CDR1 is MNHEY and CDR2 SVGEGT. The CDR3 sequence is 18 residues long. The CDR3, as DNA: TGTGCCAGCAGGCCTTACGGGACTAGCGGCCCCCGGGGTAATGAGCAGTTCTTC. Amino acids: CASRPYGTSGPRGNEQFF.

This chain links TRBV7-2 with TRBJ2-2; D is unresolved. With 4 bases removed from V and 4 bases from J, the gap between germline ends came to 4 bases. This CDR3 comprises 12 residues. Looked up from germline, CDR1 is SGHTA and CDR2 is FQGNSA. CDR3 nucleotides: TGTGCCAGCAGCTCGAGCACCGGGGAGCTGTTTTTT. This gives the protein CASSSSTGELFF.

This chain joins TRBV5-1 and TRBJ2-2; 9 bases align to TRBD2. The V gene's germline CDR1 is SGHRS and CDR2 YFSETQ. Trimming removed 1 base from V and 3 bases from J; junction bases left unmatched: 1. There are 15 residues in the CDR3. For the CDR3, the DNA is TGCGCCAGCAGCTTGACTAGCGGGTACACCGGGGAGCTGTTTTTT. This sequence encodes CASSLTSGYTGELFF.

V is TRBV25-1 and J is TRBJ1-1; 7 bases fit TRBD1. The CDR3 spans 13 residues. With V trimmed by 6 bases and J by 1 base, 2 bases remained unmatched. Germline CDR1 and CDR2: MGHDK and SYGVNS. The CDR3 spells CASRNRGNTEAFF. CDR3 coding DNA: TGTGCCAGCAGAAACAGGGGGAACACTGAAGCTTTCTTT.

The chain recombines TRBV27 with TRBJ1-6; 8 nucleotides match TRBD1. The CDR3 spans 16 residues. CDR1 is MNHEY, CDR2 SMNVEV, per germline (reference sequence). V lost 3 bases to trimming and J lost 7 bases; unmatched junction nucleotides: 8. The CDR3 nucleotides read TGTGCCAGCAGTTTTTTGGTGGGACAGGCCAATTCACCCCTCCACTTT. Its protein is CASSFLVGQANSPLHF.

J is TRBJ1-2 and V is TRBV19; the match to TRBD1 covers 8 bases. The V segment lost 1 base and the J segment 8 bases; nucleotides outside the gene matches: 6. The CDR3 runs 14 residues. Looked up from germline, CDR1 is LNHDA and CDR2 is SQIVND (reference sequence). CDR3 DNA sequence: TGTGCCAGTAGTATAGGCCAGGGGGCGAGAGGCTACACCTTC. The encoded protein is CASSIGQGARGYTF.